One sample yielded the 32 T cell receptor beta chains listed below, sequenced in a study of regulatory T cells in long-lasting Graves disease. Time point indicated: newly diagnosed GD, antithyroid drugs for less than 3 months. Preparation of the TCR library used RNA extracted from PBMCs. Arm-PCR of CDR3 regions and iRepertoire HTBI primers were used to build TCR beta libraries. TCRdb itself ran the multiplex PCR reads through MiXCR, one entry per CDR3 protein. The profile shows fewer than 500,000 distinct CDR3 sequences, about a sixth of them singletons. These records were also assigned to another study, of T cells in Graves' hyperthyroidism and ophthalmopathy.

Here the sequenced sample was peripheral blood mononuclear cells (PBMCs), taken at new diagnosis, from a patient treated with antithyroid drugs. The receptors derive from a man aged 40-50 years with Graves disease.

At least ten counts were recorded for this clonotype. The DNA of the CDR3 is TGTGCCAGCAGTTCCCCGGGACTAGCGGGAGGGCCGACAGATACGCAGTATTTT. It translates to CASSSPGLAGGPTDTQYF. The chain couples TRBV28 to TRBJ2-3; TRBD2 matches 16 bases. V trimming: 4 bases; J trimming: 3 bases; junction bases outside the gene matches: 7. There are 18 residues in the CDR3. From germline, CDR1 is MDHEN and CDR2 SYDVKM.

This clonotype was recorded many times. The chain joins TRBV10-3 to TRBJ2-7, with TRBD2 identical over 11 bases. Germline assignment: CDR1 ENHRY and CDR2 SYGVKD. The CDR3 has 15 residues. J lost 0 bases, V lost 4 bases, and 2 bases had no gene match. CDR3 sequence reads: CAISGGLAVSYEQYF. For the CDR3, the DNA is TGTGCCATCAGTGGGGGACTAGCGGTCTCCTACGAGCAGTACTTC.

This chain uses TRBV28 with TRBJ2-5; TRBD1 is a possible D gene (7 bases). The V end lost 6 bases, the J end lost 9 bases, and 17 bases lay between the germline ends. The CDR3 consists of 13 residues. Germline V gene sequence: CDR1 MDHEN, CDR2 SYDVKM. Here the CDR3 DNA reads TGTGCCAGCAGCAAAGACAGGGAGGAGGCCCAGTACTTC. It encodes CASSKDREEAQYF.

In this sample, this clonotype turned up a few times. The J gene is TRBJ1-5, the V gene TRBV28; 9 nucleotides align to TRBD1. V lost 2 bases to trimming and J lost 0 bases; unmatched junction nucleotides: 11. The CDR3 extends over 19 amino acids. Looked up from germline, CDR1 is MDHEN and CDR2 is SYDVKM. CDR3: CASSLLKSGTGFSNQPQHF. The CDR3 nucleotides read TGTGCCAGCAGTTTACTCAAATCCGGGACAGGGTTTAGCAATCAGCCCCAGCATTTT.

In this sample, this clonotype turned up many times. The V and J genes are TRBV5-1 and TRBJ1-2, with 8 bases matching TRBD1. The CDR3 has 15 amino acids. Germline loops: CDR1 SGHRS, CDR2 YFSETQ. V lost 4 bases and J lost 8; bases outside the gene matches: 13. CDR3 sequence: CASSPEGTGGRGYTF. The CDR3 DNA reads as TGCGCCAGCAGCCCCGAGGGGACAGGAGGAAGAGGCTACACCTTC.

The CDR3 sequence is CASSHGGLEQFF. The CDR3 nucleotides read TGCGCCAGCAGCCACGGGGGGTTAGAGCAGTTCTTC. This chain joins TRBV4-1 and TRBJ2-1, with 7 bases aligning to TRBD2. Germline assignment: CDR1 MGHRA and CDR2 YSYEKL. V lost 3 bases, J lost 10 bases, and 3 bases stayed unmatched. The CDR3 loop spans 12 amino acids.

This clonotype occurred many times. The junction differs from germline at one of its ends, possibly a read error. V usage is TRBV6-2 or TRBV6-3 and J usage is TRBJ2-1; D is perhaps TRBD1 or TRBD2 (6 bases each). Germline V gives CDR1 MNHEY, CDR2 SVGEGT. The CDR3 has 14 amino acids. DNA of the CDR3: TGTGCCAGCAGTGAGGGGGGTACGCCGCTCAGCCCAGGATTC. Translated: CASSEGGTPLSPGF.

As regards this clonotype: A much larger clonotype is one base distant, so this may be a read error. The J gene is TRBJ2-5, the V gene TRBV2; perhaps TRBD1 as D (5 bases). Per germline, CDR1 SNHLY and CDR2 FYNNEI. The CDR3 length is 16 residues. The CDR3 reads CASSDLWTLGEESQYF. The CDR3 DNA follows: TGTGCCAGCAGTGATTTATGGACGCTAGGGGAAGAGTCCCAGTACTTC. Combining the CDR3 with reference TRBV2 and TRBJ2-5 gives the whole variable domain EPEVTQTPSHQVTQMGQEVILRCVPISNHLYFYWYRQILGQKVEFLVSFYNNEISEKSEIFDDQFSVERPDGSNFTLKIRSTKLEDSAMYFCASSDLWTLGEESQYFGPGTRLLVL.

In DNA form, the CDR3 reads TGTGCCACCTCCGGGACCCAAAACACAGATACGCAGTATTTT. Its protein is CATSGTQNTDTQYF. The V call is TRBV24-1, the J call TRBJ2-3, with D perhaps given as TRBD1 or TRBD2 (5 bases each). The V and J ends lost 9 bases and 2 bases respectively, with 14 bases between them. Germline loops: CDR1 KGHDR, CDR2 SFDVKD. The CDR3 spans 14 residues.

This clonotype was counted at least ten times. The J gene is TRBJ2-7, the V gene TRBV6-1; 9 positions match TRBD2. Germline CDR1 reads MNHNS; CDR2 reads SASEGT. Germline trimming cut 6 bases from V and 3 bases from J; bases unmatched to any gene: 9. This CDR3 has 15 residues. CDR3 bases: TGTGCCAGCAGAAATGGGCGGGAGGGCCTCTACGAGCAGTACTTC. Translating gives CASRNGREGLYEQYF.

This clonotype was picked up many times. The V and J genes are TRBV6-1 and TRBJ2-3; D might be TRBD2 (6 bases). Germline CDR1 MNHNS, CDR2 SASEGT. V lost 5 bases, J lost 3 bases, and 9 bases lay in between. The CDR3 covers 13 residues. The CDR3 region is CASSQGLTDTQYF. The CDR3 DNA follows: TGTGCCAGCAGTCAGGGACTTACAGATACGCAGTATTTT.

This clonotype was recorded a few times. This chain connects TRBV20-1 to TRBJ1-2; 9 nucleotides line up with TRBD1. CDR1 DFQATT and CDR2 SNEGSKA come from the germline V gene (reference sequence). The CDR3 has 13 residues. Trimming removed 7 bases from V and 6 bases from J; junction bases left unmatched: 9. CDR3 sequence reads: CSVTRDRAHGYTF. Written as DNA, the CDR3 is TGCAGTGTAACTCGGGACAGGGCTCATGGCTACACCTTC.

This clonotype has at least ten counts. J is TRBJ2-1 and V is TRBV6-1; tentative D call: TRBD2 (6 bases). CDR3 length equals 17 residues. V lost 1 base and J 5 bases, leaving 18 bases between the germline ends. The germline gives CDR1 MNHNS, CDR2 SASEGT. CDR3 protein: CASSEDGVWREDNEQFF. For the CDR3, the DNA is TGTGCCAGCAGTGAAGATGGGGTATGGAGGGAGGACAATGAGCAGTTCTTC.

This clonotype was observed a handful of times. CDR3 coding DNA: TGTGCCAGCAGTACCCCTAACCCGGGGGGCGCGTTGCAGACCGGGGAGCTGTTTTTT. This gives the protein CASSTPNPGGALQTGELFF. This sequence joins TRBV6-2 or TRBV6-3 and TRBJ2-2; D may be TRBD2 (7 bases). V dropped 5 bases and J dropped 5 bases, with 27 bases sitting between them. Per the germline V gene, CDR1 is MNHEY and CDR2 is SVGEGT. CDR3 length: 19 amino acids.

This chain links TRBV10-3 with TRBJ1-1; perhaps TRBD1 as D (5 bases). This CDR3 has 15 residues. CDR1 and CDR2 (germline): ENHRY, SYGVKD. The V and J ends lost 3 bases and 5 bases respectively, with 16 bases between them. The DNA for the CDR3 is TGTGCCATCAGTGATGGGAACCGGAGGGGTACTGAAGCTTTCTTT. Translation gives CAISDGNRRGTEAFF.

This clonotype was counted ten times or more. The junction differs from germline at one of its ends, possibly a read error. This rearrangement joins TRBV7-7 to TRBJ2-7; the D gene is possibly TRBD1 (6 bases). The CDR3 sequence is 13 residues long. Germline V CDR1 and CDR2: SSHAT, FNYEAQ (reference sequence). The CDR3 sequence is CASSRDITYEQYF. As DNA, the CDR3 is TGTGCTAGCAGCCGGGACATTACCTACGAGCAGTACTTC.

This clonotype was found many times. The chain recombines TRBV2 with TRBJ1-3; D gene uncertain. Germline lookup yields CDR1 SNHLY and CDR2 FYNNEI. V lost 3 bases and J 2 bases, leaving 8 bases between the germline ends. This CDR3 region has 14 residues. The CDR3 loop is CASSDPAAGNTIYF. CDR3 DNA sequence: TGTGCCAGCAGTGACCCCGCGGCTGGAAACACCATATATTTT.

The V and J genes are TRBV29-1 and TRBJ2-5, with a weak D call TRBD1 (7 bases). This CDR3 comprises 13 residues. V lost 6 bases and J lost 2, with 13 bases in between. Germline CDR1 SQVTM, CDR2 ANQGSEA. In nucleotides, the CDR3 is TGCAGCGTGGAGGGACAGATTCAAGAGACCCAGTACTTC. Its protein is CSVEGQIQETQYF.

This clonotype was counted many times. The genes are TRBV10-3 and TRBJ1-1, with 10 bases identical to TRBD1. Germline CDR1 ENHRY, CDR2 SYGVKD. Trimming at V came to 4 bases and at J to 1 base, leaving 0 bases not matched to a gene. The CDR3 contains 14 residues. This CDR3 is CAISGQGANTEAFF. CDR3 coding DNA: TGTGCCATCAGTGGACAGGGGGCGAACACTGAAGCTTTCTTT.

This chain joins TRBV20-1 and TRBJ1-5, with TRBD1 matching 10 bases. Trimming cost V 0 bases and J 7 bases; bases outside gene matches: 15. The CDR3 loop spans 18 amino acids. Germline V gene data show CDR1 as DFQATT and CDR2 as SNEGSKA (reference sequence). The CDR3 loop is CSARDGGPRDRGSQPQHF. The CDR3 bases are TGCAGTGCTAGAGATGGGGGCCCCCGGGACAGGGGAAGCCAGCCCCAGCATTTT.

In this sample, this clonotype turned up many times. The chain has TRBV12-3 or TRBV12-4 and TRBJ2-1; D is tentatively TRBD1 or TRBD2 (6 bases each). The assigned J gene may be wrong: the sequence end matches TRBJ2-5 better. The CDR3 extends over 17 amino acids. CDR3: CASSFHSGGLNQETQYF. As DNA, the CDR3 is TGTGCCAGCAGTTTTCACTCCGGGGGCCTTAACCAAGAGACCCAGTACTTC.

The J gene is TRBJ2-7, the V gene TRBV5-1, with TRBD2 matching over 14 bases. Unmatched junction bases numbered 5, after V lost 5 bases and J lost 1 base. Germline V CDR1 and CDR2: SGHRS, YFSETQ. The CDR3 sequence is 16 residues long. The CDR3 is CASSDGLAGGSYEQYF. Here the CDR3 DNA reads TGCGCCAGCAGTGATGGACTAGCGGGAGGTTCCTACGAGCAGTACTTC. The whole variable domain, remainder taken from reference TRBV5-1 and TRBJ2-7, is KAGVTQTPRYLIKTRGQQVTLSCSPISGHRSVSWYQQTPGQGLQFLFEYFSETQRNKGNFPGRFSGRQFSNSRSEMNVSTLELGDSALYLCASSDGLAGGSYEQYFGPGTRLTVT.

The genes are TRBV5-1 and TRBJ2-2, with a weak D call TRBD2 (5 bases). V gave up 0 bases and J gave up 5 bases, with 11 bases separating them. Germline CDR1 is SGHRS and CDR2 is YFSETQ. CDR3 length: 15 amino acids. CDR3 sequence reads: CASSLDVRGTGELFF. DNA for the CDR3: TGCGCCAGCAGCTTGGATGTCCGGGGAACCGGGGAGCTGTTTTTT.

As for this clonotype: A read error may be the cause here, since a much bigger clone is one base away. The rearrangement joins TRBV28 to TRBJ2-1; no definite D call. CDR1 is MDHEN, CDR2 SYDVKM, per germline. CDR3 length: 16 residues. V dropped 5 bases and J dropped 1 base, with 15 bases sitting between them. The CDR3 sequence: CASSDLVAESYNEQFF. CDR3 DNA sequence: TGTGCCAGCAGTGATTTGGTCGCGGAATCCTACAATGAGCAGTTCTTC.

This clonotype was seen repeatedly, ten times or more. The J gene is TRBJ1-1, the V gene TRBV7-8; 10 nucleotides match TRBD1. Germline trimming cut 6 bases from V and 5 bases from J; bases unmatched to any gene: 9. The CDR3 loop spans 15 amino acids. Germline CDR1 SGHVS, CDR2 FQNEAQ. The CDR3: CASRHRQGAGTEAFF. CDR3 DNA sequence: TGTGCCAGCAGACACCGACAGGGGGCGGGTACTGAAGCTTTCTTT.

This clonotype has at least ten counts. This rearrangement joins TRBV6-5 to TRBJ2-7; a weak D match, TRBD2 (6 bases). CDR1 and CDR2 from the germline V gene are MNHEY and SVGAGI. The V and J ends lost 4 bases and 2 bases respectively, with 18 bases between them. CDR3 length equals 16 residues. CDR3 protein: CASSSLFGRFAYEQYF. The CDR3 DNA reads as TGTGCCAGCAGTTCCCTTTTCGGGAGATTTGCCTACGAGCAGTACTTC.

In this sample, this clonotype turned up many times. The chain joins TRBV2 to TRBJ2-7, with TRBD1 identical over 8 bases. In germline, CDR1 is SNHLY, CDR2 FYNNEI. CDR3 length: 14 residues. Trimming removed 10 bases from V and 2 bases from J; junction bases left unmatched: 10. Written as DNA, the CDR3 is TGTGCCACTAACGTTAGGGACAGGACCTACGAGCAGTACTTC. Amino acids: CATNVRDRTYEQYF.

The J gene is TRBJ2-5, the V gene TRBV6-2 or TRBV6-3; TRBD2 is a possible D gene (5 bases). V lost 5 bases and J 4 bases, leaving 11 bases between the germline ends. Germline values: CDR1 MNHEY, CDR2 SVGEGT. The CDR3 is 13 amino acids. CDR3 in amino acids: CASSPKRGETQYF. CDR3 in DNA: TGTGCCAGCAGTCCTAAACGGGGAGAGACCCAGTACTTC.

This chain uses TRBV5-6 with TRBJ1-2, with D maybe TRBD1 (5 bases). V was trimmed by 1 base and J by 4 bases, leaving 11 bases between them. The germline V gene encodes CDR1 SGHDT and CDR2 YYEEEE. This CDR3 is 14 amino acids long. The CDR3 DNA is TGTGCCAGCAGCTTGAGTCAGGGTACCTATGGCTACACCTTC. Its translation is CASSLSQGTYGYTF. The full variable domain, in which reference TRBV5-6 and TRBJ1-2 provide the parts outside the CDR3, is DAGVTQSPTHLIKTRGQQVTLRCSPKSGHDTVSWYQQALGQGPQFIFQYYEEEERQRGNFPDRFSGHQFPNYSSELNVNALLLGDSALYLCASSLSQGTYGYTFGSGTRLTVV.

This clonotype was found many times. V usage is TRBV7-2 and J usage is TRBJ2-7; D not certain. V lost 1 base and J lost 6, with 13 bases in between. The germline gives CDR1 SGHTA, CDR2 FQGNSA. This CDR3 region has 14 residues. The CDR3 sequence: CASSLGSASPEQYF. CDR3 bases: TGTGCCAGCAGCTTAGGTTCCGCCAGCCCCGAGCAGTACTTC.

This chain connects TRBV10-3 to TRBJ1-3, with no clear D. The CDR3 is made up of 12 amino acids. The V gene's germline CDR1 is ENHRY and CDR2 SYGVKD. Trimming took off 0 bases at V and 3 bases at J, with 0 bases between the two ends. CDR3 sequence (DNA): TGTGCCATCAGTGAGTCTGGAAACACCATATATTTT. Translating it yields CAISESGNTIYF.

The chain employs TRBV7-9 and TRBJ2-7, with a tentative D call TRBD1 (6 bases). CDR3 length: 13 amino acids. V was cut by 5 bases and J by 3 bases, with 11 bases left in between. The germline V gene encodes CDR1 SEHNR and CDR2 FQNEAQ (reference sequence). The CDR3: CASSGQQGYEQYF. The CDR3 nucleotides are TGTGCCAGCAGCGGACAACAGGGCTACGAGCAGTACTTC. The full variable domain, completed using reference TRBV7-9 and TRBJ2-7, is DTGVSQNPRHKITKRGQNVTFRCDPISEHNRLYWYRQTLGQGPEFLTYFQNEAQLEKSRLLSDRFSAERPKGSFSTLEIQRTEQGDSAMYLCASSGQQGYEQYFGPGTRLTVT.